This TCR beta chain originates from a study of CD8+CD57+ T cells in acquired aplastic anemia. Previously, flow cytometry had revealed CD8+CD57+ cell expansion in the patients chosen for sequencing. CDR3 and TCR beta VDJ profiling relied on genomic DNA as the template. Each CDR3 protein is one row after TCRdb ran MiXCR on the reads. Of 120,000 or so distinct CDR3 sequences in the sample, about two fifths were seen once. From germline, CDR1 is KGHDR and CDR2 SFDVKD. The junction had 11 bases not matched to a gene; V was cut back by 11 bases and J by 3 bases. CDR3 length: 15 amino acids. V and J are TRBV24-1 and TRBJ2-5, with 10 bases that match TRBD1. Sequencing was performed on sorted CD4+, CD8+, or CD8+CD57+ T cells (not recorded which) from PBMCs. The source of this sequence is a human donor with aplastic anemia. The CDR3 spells CAISDVGQGKETQYF. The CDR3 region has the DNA TGTGCCATCAGCGATGTGGGACAGGGGAAAGAGACCCAGTACTTC.